This T cell receptor (beta chain) was captured by sequencing in a study of blood T cell repertoires in COVID-19. On the study more broadly: Both acute and convalescent COVID-19 samples were obtained from the United States, Italy and Spain.

Methods used by the authors: Reference gene primer amplification gave nucleated cell count estimates. Here immunoSEQ multiplex PCR was the method, and the copy in TCRdb shows in-frame clones only, minus some. The D gene and trimming were derived from the DNA, and the V and J assignments and clone size from that table. The sample has around 140,000 clones; about 86% are singletons. Material: peripheral blood. The clonotype comes from a woman in her sixties with active or convalescent COVID-19.

Written as DNA, the CDR3 is TGTGCCAGCAGTTACTCGTCGGTAGGCTACACCTTC. Translation: CASSYSSVGYTF. The chain combines TRBV6-6 with TRBJ1-2, with D unclear. The CDR3 is 12 residues long. Trimming took off 0 bases at V and 8 bases at J, with 7 bases between the two ends. Germline values: CDR1 MNHNY, CDR2 SVGAGI (reference sequence).